These T cell receptor beta chains were read from a single sample in a study of T cells in Graves' hyperthyroidism and ophthalmopathy. MiXCR was run by TCRdb on the multiplex PCR reads, yielding one entry per CDR3 protein. The sample shows about 260,000 distinct CDR3 sequences, about 17% of them seen only once. The sequenced material came from blood. The receptors originated from a woman in her late teens or twenties with Graves' ophthalmopathy. CDR3s include the opening cysteine and the closing phenylalanine or tryptophan. The D gene is left open where the match is weak. Expanded clones are given a class, and other clones once, few, many or no size at all.

TRBJ1-1 many . TRBV27 TGTGCCAGCAGTTTATGGGGGGGCGTAGGGATGAACACTGAAGCTTTCTTT CASSLWGGVGMNTEAFF
TRBJ1-1 . TRBD1 TRBV3-1 TGTGCCAGCAGCCGAACGGGACAGGGCGCTGAAGCTTTCTTT CASSRTGQGAEAFF
TRBJ1-4 many TRBD1 TRBV7-9 TGTGCCAGCAGCTCTAGGACAGGACTTAATGAAAAACTGTTTTTT CASSSRTGLNEKLFF
TRBJ2-7 . TRBD1 TRBV10-3 TGTGCCATCAGTGATCACCCCGGGACAGGGAGCTACGAGCAGTACTTC CAISDHPGTGSYEQYF
TRBJ2-1 many TRBD2 TRBV20-1 TGCAGTGCGAGTGTAGTGGATGGGACTACCTATGATGAGCAGTTCTTC CSASVVDGTTYDEQFF
TRBJ2-3 . TRBD2 TRBV5-4 TGTGCCAGCAGCCCCCGACTAGCGGGGGATGGAGATACGCAGTATTTT CASSPRLAGDGDTQYF
TRBJ2-7 many . TRBV6-1 TGTGCCAGCAGTACCTCCGGGACTCGGGCCACCGAGCAGTACTTC CASSTSGTRATEQYF
TRBJ2-7 many . TRBV6-1 TGTGCCAGCACCAGGGGCTACGAGCAGTACTTC CASTRGYEQYF
TRBJ2-3 . . TRBV5-6 TGTGCCAGCAGCTTTGGGGTAGACACAGATACGCAGTATTTT CASSFGVDTDTQYF
TRBJ2-7 many . TRBV4-1 TGCGCCAGCAGCCAGGACCATCCTACGGGGCTCGAGCAGTACTTC CASSQDHPTGLEQYF
TRBJ1-2 many . TRBV5-1 TGCGCCAGCAGCTTGTCCAGGGATTCGGTGAAGGGCTACACCTTC CASSLSRDSVKGYTF
TRBJ2-5 many TRBD2 TRBV2 TGTGCCAGCAGGGAGAGGACTAGCGGGGGGGTGCAAGAGACCCAGTACTTC CASRERTSGGVQETQYF
TRBJ1-1 . . TRBV13 TGTGCCAGCAGCCCTCGGGGGGGGGGGAACACTGAAGCTTTCTTT CASSPRGGGNTEAFF
TRBJ2-5 many TRBD2 TRBV4-2 TGTGCCAGCAGCCAGGGGACTAGCGGGAGCTCGTACCAAGAGACCCAGTACTTC CASSQGTSGSSYQETQYF
TRBJ2-6 . . TRBV7-9 TGTGCCGGCAGCCCAATTGGTGGGGCCAACGTCCTGACTTTC CAGSPIGGANVLTF
TRBJ1-2 few . TRBV19 TGTGCCAGTAGTACGGCCAGGGCTGGCTATGGCTACACCTTC CASSTARAGYGYTF
TRBJ2-2 . . TRBV11-2 TGTGCCAGCAGCCAAACAGGAAACACCGGGGAGCTGTTTTTT CASSQTGNTGELFF
TRBJ2-5 many TRBD2 TRBV20-1 TGCAGTGCTCCCACTAGCGGGAGGGCGGAGACCCAGTACTTC CSAPTSGRAETQYF
TRBJ2-1 few . TRBV4-1 TGCGCCAGCAGCCAAAACCCACCGGACCTCAATGAGCAGTTCTTC CASSQNPPDLNEQFF
TRBJ1-5 many . TRBV28 TGTGCCAGCAGTTTGATACAGGGTAGCAATCAGCCCCAGCATTTT CASSLIQGSNQPQHF
TRBJ2-7 . TRBD1 TRBV4-3 TGCGCCAGCAGCCACTCGACAGGGTGGGACGAGCAGTACTTC CASSHSTGWDEQYF
TRBJ1-4 many . TRBV5-6 TGTGCCAGCAGCTCTTCAACTCAGTTTAATGAAAAACTGTTTTTT CASSSSTQFNEKLFF
TRBJ1-5 many TRBD1 TRBV12-3/TRBV12-4 TGTGCCAGCAGTGCGGGACAGGGAACGAGCGGCAATCAGCCCCAGCATTTT CASSAGQGTSGNQPQHF
TRBJ1-4 many . TRBV5-8 TGTGCCAGCAGGCTCGCCGTAGGGGACACTAGCGGAAAACTGTTTTTT CASRLAVGDTSGKLFF
TRBJ2-4 . TRBD2 TRBV27 TGTGCCAGCAGTTTCCGGACTAGCGGGGCTAAAAACATTCAGTACTTC CASSFRTSGAKNIQYF